This record covers a single T cell receptor beta chain. These data originate in a study of technical replicates of blood from several donors. Produced via immunoSEQ multiplex PCR; TCRdb's table is partial and in-frame only. Among under 95,000 clones listed, around 92% were seen once. The specimen was T cells isolated from PBMCs. This receptor was identified in a human donor in good health.

CDR3 loop: CAWSVRRQALQPQHF. The CDR3 DNA reads as TGTGCCTGGAGTGTACGACGCCAGGCACTCCAGCCCCAGCATTTT. This chain links TRBV30 with TRBJ1-5; D unresolved. Germline V gives CDR1 GTSNPN, CDR2 SVGIG (reference sequence). V lost 0 bases and J lost 7, with 16 bases in between. The CDR3 covers 15 residues.